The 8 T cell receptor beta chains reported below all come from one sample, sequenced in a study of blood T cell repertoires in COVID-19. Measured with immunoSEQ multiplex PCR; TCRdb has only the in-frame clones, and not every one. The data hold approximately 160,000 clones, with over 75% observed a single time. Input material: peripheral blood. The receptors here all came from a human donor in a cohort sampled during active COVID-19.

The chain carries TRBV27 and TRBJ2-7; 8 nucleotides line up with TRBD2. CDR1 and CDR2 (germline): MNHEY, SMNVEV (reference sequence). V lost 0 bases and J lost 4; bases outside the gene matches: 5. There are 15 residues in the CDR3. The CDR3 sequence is CASSLSRGVLYEQYF. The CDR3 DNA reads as TGTGCCAGCAGTTTATCGCGGGGGGTTCTTTACGAGCAGTACTTC.

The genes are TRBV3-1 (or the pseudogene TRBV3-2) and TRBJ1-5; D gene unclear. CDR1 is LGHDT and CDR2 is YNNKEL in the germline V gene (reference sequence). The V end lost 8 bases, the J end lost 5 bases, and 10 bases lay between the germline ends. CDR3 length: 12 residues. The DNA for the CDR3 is TGTGCCAGCGGAGACGGCCATCAGCCCCAGCATTTT. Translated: CASGDGHQPQHF.

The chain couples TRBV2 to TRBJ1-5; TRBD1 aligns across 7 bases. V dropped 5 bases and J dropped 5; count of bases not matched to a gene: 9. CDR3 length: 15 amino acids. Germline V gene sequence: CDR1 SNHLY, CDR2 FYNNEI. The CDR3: CASSPRTGYDQPQHF. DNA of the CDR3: TGTGCCAGCAGTCCTCGGACAGGATATGATCAGCCCCAGCATTTT. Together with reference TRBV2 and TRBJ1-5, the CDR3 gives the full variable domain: EPEVTQTPSHQVTQMGQEVILRCVPISNHLYFYWYRQILGQKVEFLVSFYNNEISEKSEIFDDQFSVERPDGSNFTLKIRSTKLEDSAMYFCASSPRTGYDQPQHFGDGTRLSIL.

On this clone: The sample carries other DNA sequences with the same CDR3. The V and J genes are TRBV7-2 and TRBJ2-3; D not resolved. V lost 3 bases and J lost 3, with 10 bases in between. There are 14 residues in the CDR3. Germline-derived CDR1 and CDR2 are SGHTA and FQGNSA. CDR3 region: CASSLGRSTDTQYF. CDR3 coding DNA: TGTGCCAGCAGCTTGGGCAGGTCGACAGATACGCAGTATTTT.

In DNA form, the CDR3 reads TGTGCCAGTAGTATAGGACAGGGCTATGAAAAACTGTTTTTT. Its protein product is CASSIGQGYEKLFF. The V gene is TRBV19, the J gene TRBJ1-4; 7 bases match TRBD1. The junction had 2 bases not matched to a gene; V was cut back by 1 base and J by 6 bases. Germline V gene sequence: CDR1 LNHDA, CDR2 SQIVND (reference sequence). The CDR3 consists of 14 residues.

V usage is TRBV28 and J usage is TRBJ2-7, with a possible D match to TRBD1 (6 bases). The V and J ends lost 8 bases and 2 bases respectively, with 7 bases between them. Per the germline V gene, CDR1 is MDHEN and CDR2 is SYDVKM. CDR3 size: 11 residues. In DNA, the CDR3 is TGTGCCAGCGGGGACACCTACGAGCAGTACTTC. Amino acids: CASGDTYEQYF.

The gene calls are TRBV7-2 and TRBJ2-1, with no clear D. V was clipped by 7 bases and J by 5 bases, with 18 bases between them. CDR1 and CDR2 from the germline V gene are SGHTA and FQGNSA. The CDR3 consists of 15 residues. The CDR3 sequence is CASTLDAALNNEQFF. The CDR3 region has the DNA TGTGCCAGCACCCTAGACGCAGCCCTGAACAATGAGCAGTTCTTC.

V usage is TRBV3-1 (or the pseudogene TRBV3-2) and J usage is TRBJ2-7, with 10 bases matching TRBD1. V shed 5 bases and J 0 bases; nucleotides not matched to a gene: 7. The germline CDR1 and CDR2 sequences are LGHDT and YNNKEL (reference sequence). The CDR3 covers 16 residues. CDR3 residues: CASSVDRGMTSYEQYF. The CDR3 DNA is TGTGCCAGCAGCGTGGACAGGGGGATGACCTCCTACGAGCAGTACTTC.